The 14 T cell receptor beta chains reported below all come from one sample, sequenced in a study of T cells in women clearing cervical HPV infection. Profiled with immunoSEQ multiplex PCR; TCRdb holds only in-frame clones, not every one. The listing records some 20,000 clones. Sequenced sample: blood buffy coat. The receptors were gathered from a woman between 18 and 69 years old with a cervical HPV16 infection that either progressed to CIN3+ or cleared (not recorded which).

Note on this clone: The read terminates 3 residues ahead of where the CDR3 ends, so the germline J gene completes it. This rearrangement joins TRBV7-3 to TRBJ2-3; D might be TRBD1 (6 bases). The CDR3 has 14 amino acids. The germline CDR1 and CDR2 sequences are SGHTA and FQGTGA. This CDR3 is CASSLRGPGETQYF. The CDR3 DNA, read in part, is TGTGCCAGCAGCTTAAGGGGCCCAGGGGAGACG. The variable domain in full, completed from reference TRBV7-3 and TRBJ2-3, reads GAGVSQTPSNKVTEKGKYVELRCDPISGHTALYWYRQSLGQGPEFLIYFQGTGAADDSGLPNDRFFAVRPEGSVSTLKIQRTERGDSAVYLCASSLRGPGETQYFGPGTRLTVL.

A remark on this clone: An end of the junction differs from the germline gene, which may be a read error. The sequenced fragment ends 3 residues before the CDR3 boundary, so the rest is inferred from the germline J gene. V gene TRBV4-2 combines with J gene TRBJ1-5, with D hard to call. In germline, CDR1 is LGHNA, CDR2 YNFKEQ. The CDR3 has 15 residues. The CDR3 DNA, read in part, is TGCGCCAGCAGCCAAGACCGAGATAGCCCTTGGCCC. This sequence encodes CASSQDRDSPWP. The full CDR3 is CASSQDRDSPWPQHF.

Of note for this clone: Read sequence stops 3 residues before the CDR3 end, and the germline J gene provides the missing end. The gene calls are TRBV19 and TRBJ2-7; possibly TRBD2 for D (7 bases). Trimming stripped 3 bases from V and 4 bases from J, with 13 bases between. Per the germline V gene, CDR1 is LNHDA and CDR2 is SQIVND (reference sequence). The CDR3 sequence is 14 residues long. The CDR3 spells CASSMKGGGYEQYF. Incomplete CDR3 DNA: TGTGCCAGTAGTATGAAAGGGGGGGGTTACGAG.

Remarks on this clone: The read terminates 3 residues before the CDR3 end, so the remaining end is supplied by the germline J gene. The rearrangement uses TRBV24-1 and TRBJ2-3, with D possibly TRBD1 on 5 matching bases. Trimming took off 1 base at V and 2 bases at J, with 9 bases between the two ends. The CDR3 length is 15 residues. In germline, CDR1 is KGHDR, CDR2 SFDVKD. The CDR3 bases that were read are TGTGCCACCAGTGATTTCGGCAGGGACACAGATACG. This encodes CATSDFGRDTDT. The CDR3 in its entirety is CATSDFGRDTDTQYF.

As to this clone: The read comes to an end 3 residues before the CDR3 does, leaving the germline J gene to fill in the end. The chain uses TRBV6-2 or TRBV6-3 and TRBJ2-3; the D is unclear. This CDR3 region has 15 residues. V lost 0 bases and J lost 1, with 8 bases in between. CDR1 is MNHEY, CDR2 SVGEGT, per germline. The CDR3 spells CASSYSGQRTDTQYF. The part of the CDR3 DNA that was read is TGTGCCAGCAGTTACTCTGGGCAGCGCACAGATACG.

Concerning this clone itself: The CDR3 end falls 3 residues outside the read, so it is completed with the germline J gene. The chain carries TRBV7-6 and TRBJ2-7; D possibly corresponds to TRBD2 (6 bases). The CDR3 sequence is 13 residues long. Looked up from germline, CDR1 is SGHVS and CDR2 is FNYEAQ. V was cut by 5 bases and J by 6 bases, with 14 bases left in between. CDR3 region: CASSGGGGTEQYF. The CDR3 DNA, read in part, is TGTGCCAGCAGCGGAGGTGGGGGGACCGAG.

Comment on this clone: The observed sequence ends 3 residues before the CDR3 terminus, with the missing tail filled in from the germline J gene. The chain couples TRBV7-9 to TRBJ1-3; D not certain. Germline CDR1 and CDR2: SEHNR and FQNEAQ (reference sequence). V was cut by 4 bases and J by 0 bases, with 10 bases left in between. The length of the CDR3 is 15 residues. The part of the CDR3 DNA that was read is TGTGCCAGCAGCTATGACACTCCCTCTGGAAACACC. Translated: CASSYDTPSGNT. The CDR3 as a whole reads CASSYDTPSGNTIYF.

The CDR3 region is CASSLPGQRGEKLFF. The part of the CDR3 DNA that was read is TGTGCCAGCAGCTTGCCGGGACAACGTGGGGAAAAA. The chain combines TRBV5-4 with TRBJ1-4, with D perhaps matching TRBD1 (6 bases). The read is 3 residues too short to cover the CDR3 end, so that end is filled in from the germline J gene. The V and J ends lost 1 base and 8 bases respectively, with 15 bases between them. The CDR3 runs 15 residues. Germline V CDR1 and CDR2: SGHNT, YYREEE (reference sequence).

To note about this clone: With the read ending 3 residues before the CDR3 end, the germline J gene is used to fill in that end. The gene calls are TRBV19 and TRBJ2-4; 7 positions match TRBD1. CDR3 length: 13 residues. The germline V gene has CDR1 LNHDA and CDR2 SQIVND (reference sequence). Partial CDR3 DNA: TGTGCCAGCAGACGAGGGGGCGCAGGTTTT. This sequence encodes CASRRGGAGF. The full CDR3 sequence reads CASRRGGAGFQYF.

Worth noting for this clone: The sequence runs out 3 residues before the end of the CDR3; the remainder is reconstructed from the germline J gene. V is TRBV7-2 and J is TRBJ2-3, with TRBD2 matching over 10 bases. After removal of 1 base from V and 3 bases from J, the junction contained 1 base not matched to a gene. The germline gives CDR1 SGHTA, CDR2 FQGNSA. This CDR3 comprises 15 residues. This CDR3 reads CASSLGTSGTDTQYF. The sequenced CDR3 bases are TGTGCCAGCAGCTTAGGGACTAGCGGTACAGATACG.

Details on this clone: The sequenced fragment ends 3 residues before the CDR3 boundary, so the rest is inferred from the germline J gene. This chain links TRBV23-1 with TRBJ2-6, with D tentatively TRBD1 (6 bases). TRBV23-1 qualifies as an ORF whose function is uncertain. Between the trimmed V and J ends, which lost 0 bases and 2 bases, there was a span of 17 bases. The CDR3 has 19 amino acids. Incomplete CDR3 DNA: TGCGCCAGCAGTCAATCGATCCCAGGGCAGGGGCCTGGGGCCAACGTC. It codes for CASSQSIPGQGPGANV. The full CDR3 is CASSQSIPGQGPGANVLTF.

A word on this clone: Sequencing ends 3 residues short of the CDR3 end; the germline J gene provides the rest. The chain links TRBV7-9 to TRBJ1-2; tentative D call: TRBD1 (5 bases). The germline CDR1 and CDR2 sequences are SEHNR and FQNEAQ (reference sequence). The CDR3 covers 12 residues. The CDR3 is CASSLERGAYTF. The covered CDR3 bases are TGTGCCAGCAGCCTAGAGCGGGGCGCC. Drawing the rest from reference TRBV7-9 and TRBJ1-2, the complete variable domain is DTGVSQNPRHKITKRGQNVTFRCDPISEHNRLYWYRQTLGQGPEFLTYFQNEAQLEKSRLLSDRFSAERPKGSFSTLEIQRTEQGDSAMYLCASSLERGAYTFGSGTRLTVV.

A note on this clone: The read falls 3 residues short of the CDR3 end, and the missing part is taken from the germline J gene. V gene TRBV7-3 combines with J gene TRBJ1-2; the match to TRBD1 covers 9 bases. Per germline, CDR1 SGHTA and CDR2 FQGTGA. J was trimmed by 5 bases and V by 2 bases; bases with no gene match: 9. CDR3 length: 16 residues. Partial CDR3 DNA: TGTGCCAGCAGCTTAGGACCGGGACAGGGCAAATATGGC. This encodes CASSLGPGQGKYG. The complete CDR3 protein is CASSLGPGQGKYGYTF.

Comment on this clone: The CDR3 goes on 3 residues after the read ends, and that part is filled in from the germline J gene. The rearrangement links TRBV20-1 to TRBJ2-2; the D gene is possibly TRBD2 (6 bases). The CDR3 is 17 amino acids. Germline CDR1 reads DFQATT; CDR2 reads SNEGSKA (reference sequence). The CDR3 here is CSARRDGGSSGANVLFF. The covered CDR3 bases are TGCAGTGCTAGAAGGGACGGGGGAAGCTCTGGGGCCAACGTG.